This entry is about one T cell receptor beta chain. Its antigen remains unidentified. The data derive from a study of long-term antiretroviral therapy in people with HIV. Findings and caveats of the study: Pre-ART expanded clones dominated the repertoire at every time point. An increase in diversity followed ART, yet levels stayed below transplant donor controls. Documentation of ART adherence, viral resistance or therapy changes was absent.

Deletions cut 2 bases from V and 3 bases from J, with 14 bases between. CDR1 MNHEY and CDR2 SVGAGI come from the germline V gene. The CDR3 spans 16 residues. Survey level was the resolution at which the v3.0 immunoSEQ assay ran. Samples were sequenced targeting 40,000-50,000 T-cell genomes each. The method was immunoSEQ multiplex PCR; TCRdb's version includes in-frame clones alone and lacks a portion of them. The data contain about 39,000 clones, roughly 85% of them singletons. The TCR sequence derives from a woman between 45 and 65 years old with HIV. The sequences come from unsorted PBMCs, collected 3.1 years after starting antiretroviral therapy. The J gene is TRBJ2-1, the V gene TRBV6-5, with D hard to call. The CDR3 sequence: CASSYSPSPYYNEQFF. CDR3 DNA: TGTGCCAGCAGTTACAGCCCTTCACCCTACTACAATGAGCAGTTCTTC.